This T cell receptor beta chain is drawn from a study of blood T cell repertoires in COVID-19. On the study more broadly: Material from acute and convalescent COVID-19 was sourced from the United States, Italy and Spain. From T cells, B-cell-depleted T cells, or PBMCs came the material, which was cDNA or gDNA.

As handled by the study authors: The authors estimated nucleated cell counts from reference gene primer amplification. Using immunoSEQ multiplex PCR, the repertoire was profiled, and TCRdb retains in-frame clones only, with some absent. That table supplies the V and J calls and clone size; D and trimming were determined from the DNA. The repertoire holds fewer than 150,000 clones, roughly 80% seen once, with under 2% in the top ten. The origin of this receptor is a man aged 50-59 years with acute or convalescent COVID-19. Sequenced: peripheral blood.

CDR3 region: CASSQLPRSFYGYTF. The DNA for the CDR3 is TGCGCCAGCAGCCAGCTTCCCCGGAGTTTCTATGGCTACACCTTC. The chain links TRBV4-1 to TRBJ1-2; D is unclear. The V end was cut by 3 bases, the J end by 4 bases, with 15 bases between. The CDR3 runs 15 residues. Germline V gene lookup returns CDR1 MGHRA and CDR2 YSYEKL.